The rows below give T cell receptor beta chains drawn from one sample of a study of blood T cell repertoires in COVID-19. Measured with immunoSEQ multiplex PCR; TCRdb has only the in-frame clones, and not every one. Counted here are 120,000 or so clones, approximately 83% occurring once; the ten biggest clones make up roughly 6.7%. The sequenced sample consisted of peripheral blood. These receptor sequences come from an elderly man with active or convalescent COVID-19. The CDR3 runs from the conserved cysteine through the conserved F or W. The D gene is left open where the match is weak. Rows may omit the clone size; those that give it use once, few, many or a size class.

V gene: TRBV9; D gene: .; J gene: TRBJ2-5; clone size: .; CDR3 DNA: TGTGCCAGCAGCGCCCGAGGACAGGGAGGGGAGACCCAGTACTTC; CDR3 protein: CASSARGQGGETQYF
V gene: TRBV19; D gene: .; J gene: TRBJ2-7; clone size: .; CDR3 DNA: TGTGCCAGTAGTAAGGCCTGGGGGGTGTCCTACGAGCAGTACTTC; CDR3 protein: CASSKAWGVSYEQYF
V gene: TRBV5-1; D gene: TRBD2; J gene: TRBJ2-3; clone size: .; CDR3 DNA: TGCGCCAGCAAAGAAAGTTCTAGCGGGGATTTGGATACGCAGTATTTT; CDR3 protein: CASKESSSGDLDTQYF
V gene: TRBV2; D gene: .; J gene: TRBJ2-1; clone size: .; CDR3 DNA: TGTGCCAGCTCACCTACCCTTACAGGGATCCTCAATGAGCAGTTCTTC; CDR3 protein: CASSPTLTGILNEQFF
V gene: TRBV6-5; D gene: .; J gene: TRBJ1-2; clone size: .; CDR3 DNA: TGTGCCAGCAGTCCAGGGGTCGGCTATGGCTACACCTTC; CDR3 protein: CASSPGVGYGYTF
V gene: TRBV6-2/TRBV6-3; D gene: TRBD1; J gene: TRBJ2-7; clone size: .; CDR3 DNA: TGTGCCAGCAGTTACTCACAGGGGGCTTACGAGCAGTACTTC; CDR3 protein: CASSYSQGAYEQYF
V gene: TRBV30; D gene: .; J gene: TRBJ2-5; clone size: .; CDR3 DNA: TGTGCCTGGAGCCGTCTCATAGTGGAGACCCAGTACTTC; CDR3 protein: CAWSRLIVETQYF
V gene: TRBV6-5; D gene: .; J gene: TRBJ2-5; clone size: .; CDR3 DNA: TGTGCCAGCAGTTACTCCGCGGTAAGGCGGCAAGAGACCCAGTACTTC; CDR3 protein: CASSYSAVRRQETQYF
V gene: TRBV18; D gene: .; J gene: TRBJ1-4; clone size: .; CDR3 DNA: TGTGCCAGCTCAAACGACAGGCGTGAAAAACTGTTTTTT; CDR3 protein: CASSNDRREKLFF
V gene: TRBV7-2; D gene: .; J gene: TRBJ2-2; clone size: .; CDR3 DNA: TGTGCCAGCAGCAAGGGGCGGTCGAACACCGGGGAGCTGTTTTTT; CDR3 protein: CASSKGRSNTGELFF
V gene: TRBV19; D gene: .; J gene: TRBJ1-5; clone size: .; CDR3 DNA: TGTGCCAGTAGTATTTGGGGGCAGAGGCAGCCCCAGCATTTT; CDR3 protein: CASSIWGQRQPQHF
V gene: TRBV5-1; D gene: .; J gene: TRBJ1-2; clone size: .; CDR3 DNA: TGCGCCAGCAGCCCGTCATCCGGCTATGGCTACACCTTC; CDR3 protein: CASSPSSGYGYTF
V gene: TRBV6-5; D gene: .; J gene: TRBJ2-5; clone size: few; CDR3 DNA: TGTGCCAGCAGTTACAACACAGGACAAGAGACCCAGTACTTC; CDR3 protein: CASSYNTGQETQYF
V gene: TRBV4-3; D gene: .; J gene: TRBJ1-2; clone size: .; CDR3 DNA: TGCGCCAGCAGCCAAGATGAGAATACTAGAAACTATGGCTACACCTTC; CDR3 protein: CASSQDENTRNYGYTF
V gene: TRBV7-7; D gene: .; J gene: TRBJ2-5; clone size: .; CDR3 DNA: TGTGCCAGCAGCCCAGCCGGCGGAGGGGCCCAAGAGACCCAGTACTTC; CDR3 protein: CASSPAGGGAQETQYF
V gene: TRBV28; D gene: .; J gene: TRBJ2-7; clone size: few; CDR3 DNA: TGTGCCAGCACCACCGGGACAAGCCACGAGCAGTACTTC; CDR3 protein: CASTTGTSHEQYF
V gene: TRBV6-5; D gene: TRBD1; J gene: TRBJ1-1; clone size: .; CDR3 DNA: TGTGCCAGCACCCAGGGGGCTGAAGCTTTCTTT; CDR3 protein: CASTQGAEAFF